This passage covers 27 T cell receptor beta chains from one sample sequenced in a study of blood T cell repertoires in COVID-19. Data came from immunoSEQ multiplex PCR; TCRdb stores just in-frame clones and leaves some out. The table records 350,000 to 450,000 clones, about 88% of them present only once. Sequenced material: PBMCs or T cells enriched from blood (not recorded which). The origin of the receptors is a woman aged 18-29 years who had been exposed to COVID-19.

The count of this clone is one. The chain is built from TRBV7-3 and TRBJ2-2; 11 nucleotides match TRBD1. Germline CDR1 SGHTA, CDR2 FQGTGA. Trimming at V came to 5 bases and at J to 5 bases, leaving 7 bases not matched to a gene. The CDR3 runs to 16 residues. The chain's CDR3 is CASSTTGTGGTGELFF. CDR3 nucleotides: TGTGCCAGCAGCACGACCGGGACAGGGGGGACCGGGGAGCTGTTTTTT.

This clone was recorded once. J is TRBJ2-1 and V is TRBV4-1, with D possibly being TRBD2 (5 bases). CDR1 is MGHRA, CDR2 YSYEKL, per germline. The CDR3 spans 14 residues. Trimming stripped 3 bases from V and 6 bases from J, with 12 bases between. The CDR3 loop is CASSHPGTSNEQFF. The CDR3, as DNA: TGCGCCAGCAGCCACCCGGGAACCTCCAATGAGCAGTTCTTC.

The chain has TRBV10-3 and TRBJ1-1, with 10 bases identical to TRBD1. J lost 1 base, V lost 6 bases, and 2 bases had no gene match. CDR1 ENHRY and CDR2 SYGVKD come from the germline V gene. The CDR3 length is 14 residues. The CDR3 here is CAIRTGGENTEAFF. Written as DNA, the CDR3 is TGTGCCATCAGGACAGGGGGCGAGAACACTGAAGCTTTCTTT.

This clone was counted a few times. The sample holds other DNA sequences that translate to the same CDR3. The genes are TRBV2 and TRBJ1-1; D possibly corresponds to TRBD1 (5 bases). Germline lookup yields CDR1 SNHLY and CDR2 FYNNEI. Trimming stripped 7 bases from V and 4 bases from J, with 7 bases between. The CDR3 sequence is 11 residues long. The CDR3 nucleotides are TGTGCCAGCACTCAGGGCACTGAAGCTTTCTTT. This gives the protein CASTQGTEAFF.

The chain joins TRBV18 to TRBJ2-7; TRBD1 aligns across 7 bases. The CDR3 runs to 15 residues. J lost 4 bases, V lost 4 bases, and 10 bases had no gene match. Germline V gene sequence: CDR1 KGHSH, CDR2 LQKENI. For the CDR3, the DNA is TGTGCCAGCTCACATGACGACAGGGTCGGTTACGAGCAGTACTTC. This gives the protein CASSHDDRVGYEQYF.

The chain has TRBV6-5 and TRBJ1-4, with 9 bases aligning to TRBD1. The CDR3 is made up of 13 amino acids. The trim removed 6 bases at V and 8 bases at J, leaving 4 bases unmatched. Germline assignment: CDR1 MNHEY and CDR2 SVGAGI. This CDR3 reads CASSETGGEKLFF. The CDR3 DNA reads TGTGCCAGCAGCGAGACAGGGGGAGAAAAACTGTTTTTT.

As for this clone: At one of its ends the junction is not consistent with the germline gene, which may arise from a read error. This chain links TRBV5-8 with TRBJ2-5, with 12 bases that match TRBD2. The CDR3 extends over 14 amino acids. Per germline, CDR1 SGHTS and CDR2 YDEGEE. The DNA of the CDR3 is TGTGCCAGCAGTTTGGAGGGACTAGCGGGTTTCCCTTACTTC. Translation: CASSLEGLAGFPYF.

The V and J genes are TRBV6-4 and TRBJ1-3; perhaps TRBD1 as D (6 bases). The V end was cut by 5 bases, the J end by 2 bases, with 10 bases between. Germline CDR1 and CDR2: MRHNA and SNTAGT. The CDR3 is 14 residues long. The CDR3 DNA sequence: TGTGCCAGCAGTCAACAGGGTACTGGAAACACCATATATTTT. It specifies CASSQQGTGNTIYF.

The rearrangement uses TRBV19 and TRBJ1-5; TRBD1 might be the D (5 bases). CDR1 and CDR2 from the germline V gene are LNHDA and SQIVND (reference sequence). Trimming took 5 bases from V and 0 from J, leaving 11 bases between them. CDR3 length: 15 residues. CDR3 sequence: CASSPQVSSNQPQHF. The CDR3 region has the DNA TGTGCCAGTAGTCCACAGGTTTCTAGCAATCAGCCCCAGCATTTT.

The chain carries TRBV2 and TRBJ2-1; possibly TRBD1 for D (6 bases). Trimming cost V 10 bases and J 6 bases, with 22 bases left between them. CDR1 SNHLY and CDR2 FYNNEI come from the germline V gene. The CDR3 totals 15 residues. CDR3 loop: CATKKDRQTINEQFF. In nucleotides, the CDR3 is TGTGCCACCAAAAAGGACAGACAAACGATCAATGAGCAGTTCTTC.

The chain links TRBV4-2 to TRBJ1-5; D not certain. Trimming stripped 0 bases from V and 0 bases from J, with 9 bases between. Germline CDR1 reads LGHNA; CDR2 reads YNFKEQ. The CDR3 loop spans 16 amino acids. The CDR3 nucleotides are TGTGCCAGCAGCCAAGATCGGGGAGATAGCAATCAGCCCCAGCATTTT. Translated, it gives CASSQDRGDSNQPQHF.

This clone has a single count. The chain has TRBV7-8 and TRBJ1-5; TRBD1 aligns across 10 bases. After removal of 2 bases from V and 2 bases from J, the junction contained 3 bases not matched to a gene. CDR1 is SGHVS, CDR2 FQNEAQ, per germline. There are 16 residues in the CDR3. As DNA, the CDR3 is TGTGCCAGCAGCTTAATTGGGACAGGGGGCAATCAGCCCCAGCATTTT. Translating gives CASSLIGTGGNQPQHF. Drawing the rest from reference TRBV7-8 and TRBJ1-5, the complete variable domain is GAGVSQSPRYKVAKRGQDVALRCDPISGHVSLFWYQQALGQGPEFLTYFQNEAQLDKSGLPSDRFFAERPEGSVSTLKIQRTQQEDSAVYLCASSLIGTGGNQPQHFGDGTRLSIL.

This chain's CDR3 is CSGRRGDEKLFF. The CDR3 DNA is TGCAGCGGGCGGAGGGGCGATGAAAAACTGTTTTTT. The chain links TRBV29-1 to TRBJ1-4, with D possibly TRBD1 on 5 matching bases. The germline V and J ends were trimmed by 7 bases and 6 bases, with 12 bases remaining between them. The CDR3 totals 12 residues. The germline CDR1 and CDR2 sequences are SQVTM and ANQGSEA.

The chain uses TRBV7-2 and TRBJ2-3, with TRBD2 matching 12 bases. The V segment lost 3 bases and the J segment 10 bases; nucleotides outside the gene matches: 5. The germline V gene encodes CDR1 SGHTA and CDR2 FQGNSA. This CDR3 has 14 amino acids. The CDR3 coding sequence is TGTGCCAGCAGCTTCGTGACTAGCGGGGGTGCGCAGTATTTT. This translates into CASSFVTSGGAQYF. Supplemented by reference TRBV7-2 and TRBJ2-3, the full variable domain reads GAGVSQSPSNKVTEKGKDVELRCDPISGHTALYWYRQSLGQGLEFLIYFQGNSAPDKSGLPSDRFSAERTGGSVSTLTIQRTQQEDSAVYLCASSFVTSGGAQYFGPGTRLTVL.

This chain uses TRBV28 with TRBJ2-7; maybe TRBD1 (5 bases). With 5 bases removed from V and 2 bases from J, the gap between germline ends came to 10 bases. The V gene's germline CDR1 is MDHEN and CDR2 SYDVKM. CDR3 length: 13 amino acids. In nucleotides, the CDR3 is TGTGCCAGCAGTCCCTCGGACACCTACGAGCAGTACTTC. Amino acids: CASSPSDTYEQYF.

The chain combines TRBV28 with TRBJ1-1; D not resolved. Germline CDR1 reads MDHEN; CDR2 reads SYDVKM. V lost 7 bases and J 1 base, leaving 7 bases between the germline ends. This CDR3 has 12 residues. This chain's CDR3 is CASTVSNTEAFF. As DNA, the CDR3 is TGTGCCAGCACAGTCTCGAACACTGAAGCTTTCTTT. The full variable domain, in which reference TRBV28 and TRBJ1-1 provide the parts outside the CDR3, is DVKVTQSSRYLVKRTGEKVFLECVQDMDHENMFWYRQDPGLGLRLIYFSYDVKMKEKGDIPEGYSVSREKKERFSLILESASTNQTSMYLCASTVSNTEAFFGQGTRLTVV.

This chain's CDR3 is CASRPGTGVNQPQHF. CDR3 bases: TGTGCCAGCAGACCCGGGACAGGAGTAAATCAGCCCCAGCATTTT. This chain connects TRBV7-2 to TRBJ1-5; 8 positions match TRBD1. Germline V gene data show CDR1 as SGHTA and CDR2 as FQGNSA. J lost 4 bases, V lost 6 bases, and 8 bases had no gene match. The CDR3 covers 15 residues.

The chain employs TRBV15 and TRBJ2-5, with 9 positions matching TRBD1. Germline V gene sequence: CDR1 LNHNV, CDR2 YYDKDF (reference sequence). This CDR3 is 13 amino acids long. Trimming removed 9 bases from V and 7 bases from J; junction bases left unmatched: 9. The CDR3 nucleotides are TGTGCCACAGGAGGGGGACAGGGCGGGACCCAGTACTTC. Translating it yields CATGGGQGGTQYF.

The J gene is TRBJ1-5, the V gene TRBV6-5; TRBD1 might be the D (5 bases). The length of the CDR3 is 12 residues. Germline assignment: CDR1 MNHEY and CDR2 SVGAGI. Trimming shortened V by 6 bases and J by 3 bases, and 6 bases separated the two germline ends. This CDR3 reads CASRTVNQPQHF. In DNA form, the CDR3 reads TGTGCCAGCAGGACAGTCAATCAGCCCCAGCATTTT.

The V and J genes are TRBV19 and TRBJ2-1; 14 bases line up with TRBD2. The germline V gene has CDR1 LNHDA and CDR2 SQIVND (reference sequence). There are 20 residues in the CDR3. J gave up 6 bases and V 6 bases, and 19 bases lay outside the gene matches. The CDR3 DNA reads TGTGCCAGTAGACAGACAGGGGGGTACAGGGGACTAGCGGGAGCCAATGAGCAGTTCTTC. Its protein product is CASRQTGGYRGLAGANEQFF. The full variable domain, completed using reference TRBV19 and TRBJ2-1, is DGGITQSPKYLFRKEGQNVTLSCEQNLNHDAMYWYRQDPGQGLRLIYYSQIVNDFQKGDIAEGYSVSREKKESFPLTVTSAQKNPTAFYLCASRQTGGYRGLAGANEQFFGPGTRLTVL.

In nucleotides, the CDR3 is TGTGCCAGCAGTTTCAGGGGGCAGCGGACCGGGGAGCTGTTTTTT. It encodes CASSFRGQRTGELFF. The genes are TRBV6-5 and TRBJ2-2; 8 bases align to TRBD1. J lost 5 bases, V lost 4 bases, and 6 bases had no gene match. The germline gives CDR1 MNHEY, CDR2 SVGAGI. The CDR3 sequence is 15 residues long.

On this clone: The junction and the germline gene differ at one end; a read error may be behind it. The J gene is TRBJ2-4, the V gene TRBV5-1, with a tentative D call TRBD1 (6 bases). The CDR3 runs to 18 residues. Germline CDR1 and CDR2: SGHRS and YFSETQ. In DNA, the CDR3 is TGCGCCAGCAGGTTGGGGCCGATGACAGGAGCGGACAAAAACATTCAGTACTTC. Protein product: CASRLGPMTGADKNIQYF.

This sequence joins TRBV19 and TRBJ1-2; TRBD1 might be the D (6 bases). Germline CDR1 LNHDA, CDR2 SQIVND (reference sequence). The CDR3 spans 13 residues. The V gene lost 6 bases and the J gene lost 5 bases, with 13 bases spanning the gap. The CDR3 sequence: CASRGQSRYGYTF. DNA for the CDR3: TGTGCCAGTAGGGGACAAAGTCGGTATGGCTACACCTTC.

This clone showed up just once. The chain has TRBV5-5 and TRBJ2-3; the D gene is possibly TRBD1 (5 bases). Germline V lookup: CDR1 SGHKS, CDR2 YYEKEE (reference sequence). V lost 0 bases to trimming and J lost 2 bases, with 13 bases between them. This CDR3 contains 16 residues. CDR3 sequence: CASSLGSTASTDTQYF. The CDR3 DNA is TGTGCCAGCAGCTTGGGTTCGACAGCATCCACAGATACGCAGTATTTT.

This clone was recorded once. This sequence joins TRBV7-9 and TRBJ2-7; a weak D match, TRBD2 (5 bases). CDR1 and CDR2 from the germline V gene are SEHNR and FQNEAQ (reference sequence). This CDR3 is 15 amino acids long. Trimming cost V 3 bases and J 0 bases, with 12 bases left between them. This CDR3 reads CASSLGEESSYEQYF. CDR3 nucleotide sequence: TGTGCCAGCAGCTTGGGAGAGGAAAGCTCCTACGAGCAGTACTTC.

The gene calls are TRBV21-1 and TRBJ2-3; TRBD1, the table's D call, lacks a check against the DNA. TRBV21-1 is termed a pseudogene. The CDR3 totals 15 residues. CDR3 amino acids: CASSRTGMSTDTQYF. CDR3 DNA: TGTGCCAGCAGCCGGACAGGGATGAGCACAGATACGCAGTATTTT.

This clone has a handful of counts. The rearrangement links TRBV7-3 to TRBJ2-3, with TRBD2 as a possible D gene (5 bases). Germline values: CDR1 SGHTA, CDR2 FQGTGA. Trimming removed 5 bases from V and 0 bases from J, with 12 bases in between. The CDR3 totals 15 residues. CDR3 amino acids: CASSPSYQSTDTQYF. CDR3 in DNA: TGTGCCAGCAGCCCTAGCTACCAAAGCACAGATACGCAGTATTTT.